Given below is one TCR beta chain in context. The antigen remains unidentified. This specimen comes from a study of T cell responses to AZD1222 COVID-19 vaccine. Study-wide results and limits: Close to half of all spike-specific TCRs reportedly target regions of the variants that are unmutated. Distributed over spike, vaccine-associated CD4 TCRs predominated at 160-218 and 743-854.

Analyses pooled second doses at about 4 or about 12 weeks. Germline values: CDR1 LGHNA, CDR2 YNFKEQ. This CDR3 has 15 amino acids. V was pared by 3 bases and J by 3 bases, with 15 bases between. TCRdb's copy holds only in-frame clones and misses some; the assay was immunoSEQ multiplex PCR. The sample records about 120,000 clones, about 92% being singletons. The starting material was peripheral blood, obtained 28 days after the second AZD1222 dose. The receptor's source is an adult who received the AZD1222 COVID-19 vaccine. The V and J genes are TRBV4-2 and TRBJ2-7; the D is unclear. Written as DNA, the CDR3 is TGTGCCAGCAGCCATACAAGGGCAGCAAACTACGAGCAGTACTTC. It translates to CASSHTRAANYEQYF.